This TCR beta chain stems from a study of EBV T-cell therapy then PD-1 blockade in nasopharyngeal carcinoma. Treatment noted: AdE1-LMPpoly-expanded autologous EBV-specific T-cell therapy followed by anti-PD-1 nivolumab. The V gene end was trimmed by 7 bases and the J gene end by 4 bases; junction bases not matched to a gene: 6. This CDR3 comprises 14 residues. CDR1 and CDR2 (germline): MNHNY, SVGAGI (reference sequence). A remark on this clone: Its antigen is not identified.

Libraries were prepared by immunoSEQ multiplex PCR; TCRdb keeps only in-frame clonotypes and omits some of them. The sample yields 20,000 or so clones, 84% seen once. Specimen: CD8+ T cells from blood, collected at approximately day 60 from a patient whose treatment included autologous EBV-specific T cells and nivolumab. This TCR came from a man aged 35 to 55 with nasopharyngeal carcinoma. The chain uses TRBV6-6 and TRBJ1-5; 8 bases map to TRBD1. CDR3 coding DNA: TGTGCCAGCAACGACAGGGGTTCAAATCAGCCCCAGCATTTT. Encoded protein: CASNDRGSNQPQHF.